These 3 T cell receptor beta chains originate from one sample sequenced in a study of T-cell memory formation after mild COVID-19. TCRdb independently ran MiXCR on the 5' RACE reads; one entry per CDR3 protein. This sample has 300,000 or so distinct CDR3 sequences, with about 16% found just once. The material sequenced was PBMCs or a T cell subset sorted from them (not recorded which). Receptors originate from a man younger than 30 who had mild COVID-19 (a few samples of this study predate the infection). Cell type and time point are not known.

This clonotype was observed a few times. The chain has TRBV27 and TRBJ2-5, with 8 bases lining up with TRBD2. Germline V gives CDR1 MNHEY, CDR2 SMNVEV (reference sequence). V dropped 7 bases and J dropped 2; count of bases not matched to a gene: 9. CDR3 length equals 15 residues. The CDR3 spells CASTQRGTIQETQYF. CDR3 bases: TGTGCCAGCACGCAGCGGGGGACCATTCAAGAGACCCAGTACTTC.

This clonotype was seen a few times. This chain uses TRBV5-1 with TRBJ2-5; D is possibly TRBD1 (6 bases). Trimming took off 4 bases at V and 0 bases at J, with 13 bases between the two ends. Germline V gene data show CDR1 as SGHRS and CDR2 as YFSETQ. The CDR3 covers 15 residues. CDR3: CASSTGTPYQETQYF. CDR3 in DNA: TGCGCCAGCAGCACCGGGACACCGTACCAAGAGACCCAGTACTTC.

This clonotype was observed a handful of times. The chain has TRBV5-5 and TRBJ2-7; D is possibly TRBD2 (5 bases). Germline V gives CDR1 SGHKS, CDR2 YYEKEE (reference sequence). Between the trimmed V and J ends, which lost 1 base and 7 bases, there was a span of 9 bases. The CDR3 is 12 residues long. As DNA, the CDR3 is TGTGCCAGCAGCTTGACCGGGGAGGAGCAGTACGTC. Its protein product is CASSLTGEEQYV.